What follows are 27 T cell receptor beta chains derived from one specimen sequenced in a study of radiation and T cells in renal cell carcinoma. Only in-frame clones appear in the TCRdb table, and some are missing; sequencing was by immunoSEQ multiplex PCR. The top ten hold approximately 7.8% of the sample, which has under 100,000 clones, 70% to 85% seen once. The time point: blood 4 weeks post-SBRT, at nephrectomy. Treatment reported: 15 Gy SBRT to primary tumor, nephrectomy 4 weeks later. Source: blood, taken from a patient whose treatment included radiotherapy and nephrectomy. The receptors derive from a man aged 55 to 70 with renal cell carcinoma.

The V and J genes are TRBV5-1 and TRBJ2-1; perhaps TRBD2 as D (6 bases). CDR1 is SGHRS, CDR2 YFSETQ, per germline. This CDR3 is 15 amino acids long. Trimming took off 3 bases at V and 7 bases at J, with 17 bases between the two ends. The CDR3 protein is CASSYQLEGDNEQFF. The CDR3 nucleotides read TGCGCCAGCAGCTACCAGCTGGAGGGCGATAATGAGCAGTTCTTC.

This sequence joins TRBV27 and TRBJ1-4; TRBD1 aligns across 8 bases. Germline loops: CDR1 MNHEY, CDR2 SMNVEV (reference sequence). This CDR3 comprises 15 residues. The ends lost 5 bases at V and 0 bases at J; junction bases unmatched: 2. CDR3 sequence (DNA): TGTGCCAGCAGTGGACAGGGAGCAACTAATGAAAAACTGTTTTTT. This sequence encodes CASSGQGATNEKLFF.

The V call is TRBV10-2, the J call TRBJ1-3; the D gene is possibly TRBD1 (5 bases). Germline V CDR1 and CDR2: WSHSY, SAAADI. With 2 bases removed from V and 2 bases from J, the gap between germline ends came to 7 bases. The CDR3 loop spans 14 amino acids. The CDR3 loop reads CASSERGTGNTIYF. CDR3 bases: TGCGCCAGCAGTGAGAGGGGTACTGGAAACACCATATATTTT.

This clone was seen once. The rearrangement uses TRBV28 and TRBJ1-5, with TRBD1 matching over 8 bases. V shed 3 bases and J 3 bases; nucleotides not matched to a gene: 4. Germline CDR1 and CDR2: MDHEN and SYDVKM. The CDR3 spans 15 residues. The CDR3, as DNA: TGTGCCAGCAGTTTCTCGGACAGGGACAATCAGCCCCAGCATTTT. Residues: CASSFSDRDNQPQHF.

The table lists this clone with a count of one. The genes are TRBV18 and TRBJ2-5; TRBD1 matches 7 bases. The V gene end was trimmed by 2 bases and the J gene end by 2 bases; junction bases not matched to a gene: 5. The germline V gene encodes CDR1 KGHSH and CDR2 LQKENI. CDR3 length: 15 residues. The CDR3 is CASSPATGFQETQYF. As DNA, the CDR3 is TGTGCCAGCTCACCAGCGACAGGGTTTCAAGAGACCCAGTACTTC.

The chain carries TRBV19 and TRBJ2-1; D is perhaps TRBD2 (6 bases). Germline CDR1 reads LNHDA; CDR2 reads SQIVND (reference sequence). This CDR3 region has 15 residues. With 8 bases removed from V and 5 bases from J, the gap between germline ends came to 19 bases. The CDR3 protein is CASAEWGDSHNEQFF. Written as DNA, the CDR3 is TGTGCCAGTGCTGAGTGGGGGGACTCACACAATGAGCAGTTCTTC.

This clone was observed a handful of times. The V gene is TRBV28, the J gene TRBJ2-3, with D maybe TRBD1 (5 bases). Deletions cut 5 bases from V and 3 bases from J, with 12 bases between. This CDR3 has 14 residues. Per the germline V gene, CDR1 is MDHEN and CDR2 is SYDVKM. CDR3 region: CASSTGPRTDTQYF. For the CDR3, the DNA is TGTGCCAGCAGTACAGGCCCGCGAACAGATACGCAGTATTTT.

The V gene is TRBV28, the J gene TRBJ1-3; perhaps TRBD1 as D (6 bases). The CDR3 spans 20 residues. The V gene's germline CDR1 is MDHEN and CDR2 SYDVKM. Trimming cost V 4 bases and J 1 base, with 26 bases left between them. The CDR3, as DNA: TGTGCCAGCAGTTCCCCTGAGCCGATTCAGGGGCTCTTTTCTGGAAACACCATATATTTT. Protein: CASSSPEPIQGLFSGNTIYF.

This sequence joins TRBV7-9 and TRBJ1-2, with 7 bases matching TRBD1. The CDR3 runs to 17 residues. CDR1 and CDR2 (germline): SEHNR, FQNEAQ (reference sequence). J lost 3 bases, V lost 7 bases, and 17 bases had no gene match. In nucleotides, the CDR3 is TGTGCCAGCAACCTGGGGGACAGTCCTTTATATGACTATGGCTACACCTTC. Amino acids: CASNLGDSPLYDYGYTF.

V gene TRBV6-6 combines with J gene TRBJ1-2; D is unclear. V was trimmed by 7 bases and J by 4 bases, leaving 10 bases between them. CDR1 MNHNY and CDR2 SVGAGI come from the germline V gene (reference sequence). The CDR3 sequence is 12 residues long. The CDR3 sequence is CASTTEVYGYTF. For the CDR3, the DNA is TGTGCCAGCACCACAGAGGTCTATGGCTACACCTTC.

This rearrangement joins TRBV19 to TRBJ2-7; 9 bases are a match to TRBD1. Germline V gene data show CDR1 as LNHDA and CDR2 as SQIVND (reference sequence). The J segment lost 2 bases and the V segment lost 5 bases, leaving 7 bases of the junction unmatched. This CDR3 has 15 residues. The chain's CDR3 is CASSFPGTGTYEQYF. CDR3 nucleotides: TGTGCCAGTAGTTTCCCCGGGACAGGGACCTACGAGCAGTACTTC.

The V call is TRBV27, the J call TRBJ2-1; the match to TRBD2 covers 7 bases. J was trimmed by 7 bases and V by 3 bases; bases with no gene match: 12. The CDR3 has 16 amino acids. CDR1 and CDR2 from the germline V gene are MNHEY and SMNVEV (reference sequence). DNA for the CDR3: TGTGCCAGCAGTTTGGACCAAGCGGGAAATGTTAATGAGCAGTTCTTC. Translation gives CASSLDQAGNVNEQFF.

The V call is TRBV18, the J call TRBJ1-5; 7 nucleotides align to TRBD1. In germline, CDR1 is KGHSH, CDR2 LQKENI. Trimming took 4 bases from V and 5 from J; bases not matched to a gene: 2. The CDR3 has 13 amino acids. The chain's CDR3 is CASSRDRDQPQHF. The CDR3, as DNA: TGTGCCAGCTCACGCGACAGGGATCAGCCCCAGCATTTT. The full variable domain, rest sourced from reference TRBV18 and TRBJ1-5, is NAGVMQNPRHLVRRRGQEARLRCSPMKGHSHVYWYRQLPEEGLKFMVYLQKENIIDESGMPKERFSAEFPKEGPSILRIQQVVRGDSAAYFCASSRDRDQPQHFGDGTRLSIL.

This chain links TRBV2 with TRBJ2-1; D gene ambiguous. Trimming shortened V by 3 bases and J by 4 bases, and 16 bases separated the two germline ends. The germline CDR1 and CDR2 sequences are SNHLY and FYNNEI. The CDR3 spans 16 residues. CDR3 loop: CASSDQREQRYNEQFF. CDR3 DNA: TGTGCCAGCAGTGACCAAAGAGAACAGCGATACAATGAGCAGTTCTTC.

The chain uses TRBV4-2 and TRBJ2-7; 8 bases are shared with TRBD2. This CDR3 spans 17 amino acids. With 4 bases clipped from V and 7 bases from J, the junction kept 18 bases outside the gene matches. Germline CDR1 and CDR2: LGHNA and YNFKEQ. CDR3 residues: CASSLGVAGGRSREQYF. For the CDR3, the DNA is TGTGCCAGCAGCCTTGGGGTGGCGGGAGGAAGGTCAAGGGAGCAGTACTTC.

The chain is built from TRBV6-1 and TRBJ1-1; tentatively, D is TRBD1 (5 bases). This CDR3 spans 14 amino acids. Trimming shortened V by 6 bases and J by 4 bases, and 15 bases separated the two germline ends. Germline V gene data show CDR1 as MNHNS and CDR2 as SASEGT. The DNA for the CDR3 is TGTGCCAGCAGAGGCAGGGCGGAGAGCACTGAAGCTTTCTTT. This sequence encodes CASRGRAESTEAFF.

The rearrangement uses TRBV27 and TRBJ2-3; D is uncertain. The CDR3 covers 15 residues. Germline V gives CDR1 MNHEY, CDR2 SMNVEV (reference sequence). V was clipped by 3 bases and J by 0 bases, with 10 bases between them. The CDR3: CASSLGRSSTDTQYF. CDR3 nucleotide sequence: TGTGCCAGCAGTTTGGGCAGATCTAGCACAGATACGCAGTATTTT.

The J gene is TRBJ2-5, the V gene TRBV27; 10 nucleotides agree with TRBD2. Losses at the gene ends were 5 bases for V and 5 bases for J; bases not matched to a gene: 8. CDR1 MNHEY and CDR2 SMNVEV come from the germline V gene (reference sequence). There are 15 residues in the CDR3. In DNA form, the CDR3 reads TGTGCCAGCAGTCCCCTAGCGGGAGTAACGGAGACCCAGTACTTC. Its translation is CASSPLAGVTETQYF.

For the CDR3, the DNA is TGTGCCAGCAGCTTGGACCCGGGGGGGGGTCCTAATGAAAAACTGTTTTTT. Amino acid sequence: CASSLDPGGGPNEKLFF. V usage is TRBV5-4 and J usage is TRBJ1-4; a weak D match, TRBD1 (5 bases). Looked up from germline, CDR1 is SGHNT and CDR2 is YYREEE (reference sequence). With 0 bases removed from V and 3 bases from J, the gap between germline ends came to 15 bases. This CDR3 spans 17 amino acids.

The sample holds a few counts of this clone. The genes are TRBV15 and TRBJ2-6, with unresolved D. Germline V gene lookup returns CDR1 LNHNV and CDR2 YYDKDF (reference sequence). Trimming cost V 0 bases and J 10 bases, with 4 bases left between them. This CDR3 comprises 12 residues. DNA for the CDR3: TGTGCCACCAGCAGAGATAAGAACGTCCTGACTTTC. Translated: CATSRDKNVLTF.

The chain employs TRBV5-4 and TRBJ2-5, with a weak D call TRBD2 (5 bases). CDR3 size: 18 residues. V lost 0 bases and J lost 2, with 20 bases in between. Germline values: CDR1 SGHNT, CDR2 YYREEE (reference sequence). CDR3 DNA: TGTGCCAGCAGCTTGGCCTCCCTAGCTGGCCCTTTTCAAGAGACCCAGTACTTC. This codes for CASSLASLAGPFQETQYF.

The chain is built from TRBV11-2 and TRBJ2-3; TRBD2 aligns across 11 bases. V gave up 5 bases and J gave up 4 bases; unmatched junction bases: 8. This CDR3 contains 16 residues. From germline, CDR1 is SGHAT and CDR2 FQNNGV. CDR3 region: CASSALAGGVADTQYF. CDR3 bases: TGTGCCAGCAGCGCCCTAGCGGGAGGAGTCGCAGATACGCAGTATTTT.

The chain has TRBV28 and TRBJ2-1; 7 positions match TRBD1. Losses at the gene ends were 2 bases for V and 2 bases for J; bases not matched to a gene: 3. Germline V gene lookup returns CDR1 MDHEN and CDR2 SYDVKM. This CDR3 is 15 amino acids long. CDR3 residues: CASSLTGTAYNEQFF. For the CDR3, the DNA is TGTGCCAGCAGTTTAACGGGGACAGCCTACAATGAGCAGTTCTTC. Drawing the rest from reference TRBV28 and TRBJ2-1, the complete variable domain is DVKVTQSSRYLVKRTGEKVFLECVQDMDHENMFWYRQDPGLGLRLIYFSYDVKMKEKGDIPEGYSVSREKKERFSLILESASTNQTSMYLCASSLTGTAYNEQFFGPGTRLTVL.

This clone was detected a few times. This sequence joins TRBV19 and TRBJ2-1; D perhaps matches TRBD2 (5 bases). V lost 3 bases and J lost 6, with 9 bases in between. The CDR3 is made up of 13 amino acids. The germline CDR1 and CDR2 sequences are LNHDA and SQIVND (reference sequence). CDR3 sequence (DNA): TGTGCCAGTAGTATTGAGGACTCCAATGAGCAGTTCTTC. As protein: CASSIEDSNEQFF.

This clone was counted a single time. The chain joins TRBV7-2 to TRBJ2-2, with 10 bases that match TRBD2. Looked up from germline, CDR1 is SGHTA and CDR2 is FQGNSA. The CDR3 spans 17 residues. V lost 0 bases to trimming and J lost 9 bases; unmatched junction nucleotides: 10. The CDR3: CASSLAPSGSPHRELFF. DNA of the CDR3: TGTGCCAGCAGCTTAGCGCCTAGCGGGAGCCCACACCGGGAGCTGTTTTTT.

This clone was seen only a few times. The chain carries TRBV10-2 and TRBJ1-4, with D maybe TRBD1 (5 bases). This CDR3 contains 15 residues. Germline lookup yields CDR1 WSHSY and CDR2 SAAADI. Trimming took off 0 bases at V and 3 bases at J, with 8 bases between the two ends. The CDR3 reads CASSESRGPNEKLFF. The CDR3, as DNA: TGCGCCAGCAGTGAGTCTAGGGGCCCTAATGAAAAACTGTTTTTT.

CDR3 in amino acids: CASNLAGGFTDTQYF. CDR3 nucleotide sequence: TGTGCCAGCAATCTAGCGGGTGGGTTCACAGATACGCAGTATTTT. The rearrangement uses TRBV19 and TRBJ2-3, with 8 bases identical to TRBD2. The germline gives CDR1 LNHDA, CDR2 SQIVND (reference sequence). After removal of 9 bases from V and 2 bases from J, the junction contained 10 bases not matched to a gene. The CDR3 is made up of 15 amino acids.